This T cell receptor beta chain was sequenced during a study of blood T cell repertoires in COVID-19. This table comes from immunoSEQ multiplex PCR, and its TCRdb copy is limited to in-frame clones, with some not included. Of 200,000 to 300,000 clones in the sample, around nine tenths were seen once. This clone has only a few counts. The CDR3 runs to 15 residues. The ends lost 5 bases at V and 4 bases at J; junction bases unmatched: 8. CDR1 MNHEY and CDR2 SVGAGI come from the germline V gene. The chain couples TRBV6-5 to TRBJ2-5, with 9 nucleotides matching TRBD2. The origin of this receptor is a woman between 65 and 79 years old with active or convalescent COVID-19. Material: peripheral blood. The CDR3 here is CASSPTLAGRETQYF. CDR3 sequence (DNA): TGTGCCAGCAGTCCGACCCTAGCGGGGAGAGAGACCCAGTACTTC.